Included here is one TCR beta chain sequence, with context. The CDR3 is made up of 17 amino acids. V was pared by 5 bases and J by 4 bases, with 20 bases between. The germline CDR1 and CDR2 sequences are LNHDA and SQIVND (reference sequence). This sample is drawn from a study of blood T cell repertoires in COVID-19. Under the authors' procedure: The assay estimated nucleated cells by amplifying reference gene primers. The assay was immunoSEQ multiplex PCR, and TCRdb's table has in-frame clones only and misses some. V and J calls and clone size are as listed in that table; D and trimming were resolved from the DNA. The sample includes about 150,000 clones, 65% to 90% seen only once; the top ten take 2.5% to 4%.

Sequenced: peripheral blood. The rearrangement uses TRBV19 and TRBJ2-2, with a weak D call TRBD1 (6 bases). The clonotype comes from a man aged 70 or older with acute or convalescent COVID-19. CDR3 coding DNA: TGTGCCAGTAGTCCACCGGGACACCGGATCGGCACCGGGGAGCTGTTTTTT. Residues: CASSPPGHRIGTGELFF.